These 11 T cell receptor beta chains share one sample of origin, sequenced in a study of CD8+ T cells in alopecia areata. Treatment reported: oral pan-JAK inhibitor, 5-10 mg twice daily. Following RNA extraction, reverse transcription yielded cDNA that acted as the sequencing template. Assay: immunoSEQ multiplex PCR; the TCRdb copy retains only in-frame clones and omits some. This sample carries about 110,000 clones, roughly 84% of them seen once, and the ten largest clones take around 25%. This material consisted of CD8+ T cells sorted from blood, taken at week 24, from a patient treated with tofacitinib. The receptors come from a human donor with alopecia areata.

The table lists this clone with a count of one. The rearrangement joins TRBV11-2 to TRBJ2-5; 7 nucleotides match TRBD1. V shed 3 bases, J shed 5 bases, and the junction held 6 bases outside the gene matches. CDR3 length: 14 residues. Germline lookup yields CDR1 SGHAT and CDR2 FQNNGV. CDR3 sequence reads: CASSFEGALETQYF. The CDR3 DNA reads TGTGCCAGCAGCTTCGAGGGGGCTTTGGAGACCCAGTACTTC.

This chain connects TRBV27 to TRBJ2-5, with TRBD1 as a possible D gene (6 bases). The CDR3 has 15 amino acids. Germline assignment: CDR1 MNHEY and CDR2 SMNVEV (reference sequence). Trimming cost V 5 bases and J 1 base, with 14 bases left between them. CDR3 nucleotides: TGTGCCAGCAGTCCAGACCCAGGGGCCCAAGAGACCCAGTACTTC. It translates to CASSPDPGAQETQYF.

Written as DNA, the CDR3 is TGTGCCAGCACTGTGACAGGAATCTACAATGAGCAGTTCTTC. Translating it yields CASTVTGIYNEQFF. V usage is TRBV19 and J usage is TRBJ2-1; D is possibly TRBD1 (6 bases). The CDR3 runs 14 residues. The V end lost 9 bases, the J end lost 3 bases, and 15 bases lay between the germline ends. CDR1 and CDR2 (germline): LNHDA, SQIVND (reference sequence). Filled out from reference TRBV19 and TRBJ2-1, the complete variable domain reads DGGITQSPKYLFRKEGQNVTLSCEQNLNHDAMYWYRQDPGQGLRLIYYSQIVNDFQKGDIAEGYSVSREKKESFPLTVTSAQKNPTAFYLCASTVTGIYNEQFFGPGTRLTVL.

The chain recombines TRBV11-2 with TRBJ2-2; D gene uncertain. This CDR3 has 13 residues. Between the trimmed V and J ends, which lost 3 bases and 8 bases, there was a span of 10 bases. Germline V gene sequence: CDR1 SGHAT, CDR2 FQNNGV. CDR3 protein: CASSFRSSGELFF. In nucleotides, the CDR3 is TGTGCCAGCAGCTTCAGGTCGTCGGGGGAGCTGTTTTTT.

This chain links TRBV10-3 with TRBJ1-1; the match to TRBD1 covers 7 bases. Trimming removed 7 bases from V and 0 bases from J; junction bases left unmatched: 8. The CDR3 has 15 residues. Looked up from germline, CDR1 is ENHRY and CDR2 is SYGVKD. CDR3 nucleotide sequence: TGTGCCATCAAGATGAAAGGGGGCCTGAACACTGAAGCTTTCTTT. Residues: CAIKMKGGLNTEAFF.

CDR3 nucleotides: TGTGCCAGCAGCCCGGGGAGCCTCGCTTTCGGCTACACCTTC. Translating gives CASSPGSLAFGYTF. The chain uses TRBV7-8 and TRBJ1-2; D remains ambiguous. Germline CDR1 reads SGHVS; CDR2 reads FQNEAQ. Deletions cut 5 bases from V and 8 bases from J, with 18 bases between. The CDR3 consists of 14 residues. The full variable domain, in which reference TRBV7-8 and TRBJ1-2 provide the parts outside the CDR3, is GAGVSQSPRYKVAKRGQDVALRCDPISGHVSLFWYQQALGQGPEFLTYFQNEAQLDKSGLPSDRFFAERPEGSVSTLKIQRTQQEDSAVYLCASSPGSLAFGYTFGSGTRLTVV.

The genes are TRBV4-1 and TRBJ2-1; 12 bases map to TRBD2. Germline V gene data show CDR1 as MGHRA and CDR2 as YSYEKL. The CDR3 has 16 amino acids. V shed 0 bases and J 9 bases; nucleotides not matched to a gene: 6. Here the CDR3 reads CASSQDRASGGVEQFF. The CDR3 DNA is TGCGCCAGCAGCCAAGATCGGGCTAGCGGGGGGGTTGAGCAGTTCTTC.

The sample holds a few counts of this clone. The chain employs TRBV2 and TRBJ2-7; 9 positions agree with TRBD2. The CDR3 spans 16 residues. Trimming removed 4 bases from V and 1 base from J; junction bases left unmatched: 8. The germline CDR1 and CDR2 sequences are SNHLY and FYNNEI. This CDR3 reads CASSGTGTSLSYEQYF. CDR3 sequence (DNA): TGTGCCAGCAGTGGAACCGGGACTAGCTTATCCTACGAGCAGTACTTC.

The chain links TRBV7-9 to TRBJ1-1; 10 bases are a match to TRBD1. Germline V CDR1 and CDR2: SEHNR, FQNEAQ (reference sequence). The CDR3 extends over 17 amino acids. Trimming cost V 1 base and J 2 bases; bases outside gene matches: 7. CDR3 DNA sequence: TGTGCCAGCAGCTTAGTGACAGGGGGCAAGGGAAACACTGAAGCTTTCTTT. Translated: CASSLVTGGKGNTEAFF.

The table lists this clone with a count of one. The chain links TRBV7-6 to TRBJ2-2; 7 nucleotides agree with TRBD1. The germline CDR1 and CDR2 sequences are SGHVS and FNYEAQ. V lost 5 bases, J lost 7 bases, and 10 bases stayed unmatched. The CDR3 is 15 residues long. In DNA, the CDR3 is TGTGCCAGCAGCCCAAAAGGGGGCCTGGGCGGGGAGCTGTTTTTT. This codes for CASSPKGGLGGELFF. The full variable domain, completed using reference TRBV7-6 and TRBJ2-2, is GAGVSQSPRYKVTKRGQDVALRCDPISGHVSLYWYRQALGQGPEFLTYFNYEAQQDKSGLPNDRFSAERPEGSISTLTIQRTEQRDSAMYRCASSPKGGLGGELFFGEGSRLTVL.

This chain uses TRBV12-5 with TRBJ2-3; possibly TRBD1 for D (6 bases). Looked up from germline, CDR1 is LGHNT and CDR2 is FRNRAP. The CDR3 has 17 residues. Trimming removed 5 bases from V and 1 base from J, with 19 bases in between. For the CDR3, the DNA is TGTGCTAGTGGTCTGGCCCTACAGGGTAGGCGCACAGATACGCAGTATTTT. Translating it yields CASGLALQGRRTDTQYF.